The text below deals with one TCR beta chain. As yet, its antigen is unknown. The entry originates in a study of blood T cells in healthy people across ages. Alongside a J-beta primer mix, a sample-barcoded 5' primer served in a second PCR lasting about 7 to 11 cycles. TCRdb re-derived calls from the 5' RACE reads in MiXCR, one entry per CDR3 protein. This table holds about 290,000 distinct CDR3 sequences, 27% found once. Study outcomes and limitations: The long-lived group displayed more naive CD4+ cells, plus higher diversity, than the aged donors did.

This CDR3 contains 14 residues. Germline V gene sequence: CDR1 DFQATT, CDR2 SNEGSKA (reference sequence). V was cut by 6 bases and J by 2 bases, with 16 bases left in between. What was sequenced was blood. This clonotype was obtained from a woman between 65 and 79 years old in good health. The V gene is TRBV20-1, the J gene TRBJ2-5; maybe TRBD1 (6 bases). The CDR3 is CSAGKQGTQETQYF. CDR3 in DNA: TGCAGTGCGGGGAAACAGGGAACTCAAGAGACCCAGTACTTC.